This TCR beta chain is drawn from a study of T cell responses to AZD1222 COVID-19 vaccine. Study results and limitations: Baseline seropositivity characterized only a handful of AZD1222 recipients.

Using immunoSEQ multiplex PCR, the repertoire was profiled, and TCRdb retains in-frame clones only, with some absent. The data show about 170,000 clones, approximately 90% seen once. Concerning this clone: Its antigen remains unidentified.

This receptor was obtained from an adult in good health. The starting material was peripheral blood, obtained on day 0 of AZD1222 vaccination.

CDR3 protein: CASSNRGNYGYTF. The CDR3 bases are TGTGCCAGCAGCAACAGGGGGAACTATGGCTACACCTTC. This chain joins TRBV28 and TRBJ1-2, with 8 bases identical to TRBD1. This CDR3 is 13 amino acids long. The germline gives CDR1 MDHEN, CDR2 SYDVKM. Trimming took 6 bases from V and 2 from J; bases not matched to a gene: 2.